This TCR beta chain was retrieved from a study of blood T cell repertoires in COVID-19. Study background: Samples representing acute and convalescent COVID-19 were sourced from the United States, Italy and Spain. Sources were T cells, B-cell-depleted T cells, or PBMCs; the material itself was cDNA or gDNA.

The germline gives CDR1 KGHSH, CDR2 LQKENI. V lost 0 bases to trimming and J lost 7 bases; unmatched junction nucleotides: 2. The CDR3 is made up of 15 amino acids. Methods used by the authors: Reference gene primer amplification gave nucleated cell count estimates. Using immunoSEQ multiplex PCR, the repertoire was profiled, and TCRdb retains in-frame clones only, with some absent. The V and J calls and the clone size are those of that table, but D and trimming were determined from the DNA. Among around 54,000 clones listed, about 90% were seen once. The receptor's source is a human donor in a cohort sampled during active COVID-19. The specimen was peripheral blood. This sequence joins TRBV18 and TRBJ2-7; 14 bases agree with TRBD2. The CDR3 DNA is TGTGCCAGCTCACCACCGGGACTAGCGGGAGCTGAGCAGTACTTC. The encoded protein is CASSPPGLAGAEQYF.